The clone carrying this T cell receptor (beta chain) was recorded a few times. Its matching antigen is unknown. The data stem from a study of T cell repertoires in cytomegalovirus infection. Overall study context: A matching HLA type, together with CMV infection, was signaled by public TCR beta signatures. Study findings and constraints: Ex vivo responses were dominated by HLA-C-restricted CMV-specific TCR beta clonotypes. The cumulative frequency of public TCR beta families identified carriers of CMV plus the relevant HLA.

This CDR3 has 13 residues. Germline values: CDR1 MDHEN, CDR2 SYDVKM. Between the trimmed V and J ends, which lost 3 bases and 3 bases, there was a span of 5 bases. One entry per CDR3 protein, called by TCRdb with MiXCR from the reads. The profile shows approximately 500,000 distinct CDR3 sequences, about 15% of them singletons. Sequencing was done on a sample of CD8+ T cells from PBMCs. The V gene is TRBV28, the J gene TRBJ2-2; D call uncertain. The receptor comes from a human donor in good health (CMV status not recorded). Some clones in this sample may be carry-over from other donors' samples. CDR3 amino acids: CASSLVHTGELFF. The CDR3 nucleotides are TGTGCCAGCAGTTTGGTCCACACCGGGGAGCTGTTTTTT.